The rows below give T cell receptor beta chains drawn from one sample of a study of regulatory dendritic cells for organ transplantation. Using immunoSEQ multiplex PCR, the repertoire was profiled, and TCRdb retains in-frame clones only, with some absent. The sample has roughly 27,000 clones; about 75% are singletons. Sequencing was carried out using memory CD4+ T cells from blood. These receptors were collected from a human donor in good health. Each CDR3 is given with its conserved first and last residue. The order of the fields is D gene, clone size, V gene, J gene, CDR3 protein, CDR3 DNA. The D gene is left open where the match is weak. The size field is filled for only some rows; it gives once, few, many or a size class.

d_call: TRBD1
clone_size: NA
v_call: TRBV27
j_call: TRBJ2-2
cdr3_aa: CASRSGTATGGELFF
cdr3_nt: TGTGCCAGCAGATCCGGGACAGCCACGGGCGGGGAGCTGTTTTTT

d_call: TRBD1
clone_size: NA
v_call: TRBV6-4
j_call: TRBJ2-2
cdr3_aa: CASSRQGSTGELFF
cdr3_nt: TGTGCCAGCAGTAGACAGGGAAGCACCGGGGAGCTGTTTTTT

d_call: NA
clone_size: NA
v_call: TRBV7-6
j_call: TRBJ2-3
cdr3_aa: CASSLGRGQSTDTQYF
cdr3_nt: TGTGCCAGCAGCTTAGGGAGGGGGCAGAGCACAGATACGCAGTATTTT

d_call: NA
clone_size: NA
v_call: TRBV6-1
j_call: TRBJ2-6
cdr3_aa: CASSEPPSGANVLTF
cdr3_nt: TGTGCCAGCAGTGAACCCCCCTCTGGGGCCAACGTCCTGACTTTC

d_call: NA
clone_size: once
v_call: TRBV5-4
j_call: TRBJ2-2
cdr3_aa: CASSGLLGENTGELFF
cdr3_nt: TGTGCCAGCAGCGGCCTTCTAGGGGAGAACACCGGGGAGCTGTTTTTT

d_call: NA
clone_size: NA
v_call: TRBV15
j_call: TRBJ2-5
cdr3_aa: CATSRDPGDGETQYF
cdr3_nt: TGTGCCACCAGCAGAGATCCGGGGGATGGGGAGACCCAGTACTTC

d_call: TRBD2
clone_size: few
v_call: TRBV7-3
j_call: TRBJ2-1
cdr3_aa: CASSPRLAGKVEQFF
cdr3_nt: TGTGCCAGCAGCCCTCGACTAGCGGGAAAGGTTGAGCAGTTCTTC

d_call: NA
clone_size: NA
v_call: TRBV5-8
j_call: TRBJ2-7
cdr3_aa: CASSWDISEQYF
cdr3_nt: TGTGCCAGCAGCTGGGACATATCCGAGCAGTACTTC

d_call: TRBD2
clone_size: NA
v_call: TRBV4-3
j_call: TRBJ2-6
cdr3_aa: CASSQNIGLAGLSGANVLTF
cdr3_nt: TGCGCCAGCAGCCAGAACATTGGACTAGCGGGACTCTCTGGGGCCAACGTCCTGACTTTC

d_call: TRBD1
clone_size: NA
v_call: TRBV9
j_call: TRBJ1-4
cdr3_aa: CASSTNRGINEKLFF
cdr3_nt: TGTGCCAGCAGCACAAACAGGGGCATTAATGAAAAACTGTTTTTT

d_call: NA
clone_size: NA
v_call: TRBV2
j_call: TRBJ2-7
cdr3_aa: CASSEQGFSYEQYF
cdr3_nt: TGTGCCAGCAGTGAACAGGGATTTTCCTACGAGCAGTACTTC

d_call: NA
clone_size: NA
v_call: TRBV28
j_call: TRBJ2-7
cdr3_aa: CASKPSGTGSREQYF
cdr3_nt: TGTGCCAGCAAACCCAGCGGGACAGGCAGCAGGGAGCAGTACTTC

d_call: NA
clone_size: NA
v_call: TRBV9
j_call: TRBJ1-1
cdr3_aa: CASSVGVGPPGDTEAFF
cdr3_nt: TGTGCCAGCAGCGTAGGGGTGGGCCCCCCCGGGGACACTGAAGCTTTCTTT

d_call: NA
clone_size: NA
v_call: TRBV7-3
j_call: TRBJ2-5
cdr3_aa: CASSFRNQETQYF
cdr3_nt: TGTGCCAGCAGCTTTCGGAATCAAGAGACCCAGTACTTC

d_call: TRBD2
clone_size: NA
v_call: TRBV28
j_call: TRBJ2-1
cdr3_aa: CASRLAGPSSYNEQFF
cdr3_nt: TGTGCCAGCAGACTAGCGGGGCCTTCTTCCTACAATGAGCAGTTCTTC

d_call: NA
clone_size: NA
v_call: TRBV2
j_call: TRBJ2-3
cdr3_aa: CASSEVSRLGTDTQYF
cdr3_nt: TGTGCCAGCAGTGAAGTATCCAGGCTCGGCACAGATACGCAGTATTTT

d_call: TRBD2
clone_size: NA
v_call: TRBV10-3
j_call: TRBJ2-7
cdr3_aa: CAISDQSGRKYEQYF
cdr3_nt: TGTGCCATCAGTGATCAGAGCGGGAGAAAGTACGAGCAGTACTTC

d_call: NA
clone_size: NA
v_call: TRBV5-4
j_call: TRBJ2-1
cdr3_aa: CASSLDWISEQFF
cdr3_nt: TGTGCCAGCAGCTTGGACTGGATTAGTGAGCAGTTCTTC

d_call: NA
clone_size: NA
v_call: TRBV19
j_call: TRBJ1-5
cdr3_aa: CASKDLLQPQHF
cdr3_nt: TGTGCCAGTAAAGACCTTCTACAGCCCCAGCATTTT

d_call: TRBD2
clone_size: NA
v_call: TRBV7-2
j_call: TRBJ2-7
cdr3_aa: CASSFGGRGSYEQYF
cdr3_nt: TGTGCCAGCAGCTTTGGGGGGAGGGGCTCCTACGAGCAGTACTTC

d_call: NA
clone_size: NA
v_call: TRBV30
j_call: TRBJ2-5
cdr3_aa: CAWSVGVRETQYF
cdr3_nt: TGTGCCTGGAGTGTAGGGGTTCGAGAGACCCAGTACTTC

d_call: TRBD1
clone_size: NA
v_call: TRBV7-8
j_call: TRBJ2-7
cdr3_aa: CASSGDRAYEQYF
cdr3_nt: TGTGCCAGCAGCGGGGACAGGGCCTACGAGCAGTACTTC

d_call: NA
clone_size: few
v_call: TRBV30
j_call: TRBJ1-1
cdr3_aa: CAWMLGVTTEAFF
cdr3_nt: TGTGCCTGGATGCTTGGAGTGACCACTGAAGCTTTCTTT

d_call: TRBD1
clone_size: few
v_call: TRBV19
j_call: TRBJ1-5
cdr3_aa: CASSETGTVSNQPQHF
cdr3_nt: TGTGCCAGTAGTGAAACCGGGACAGTTAGCAATCAGCCCCAGCATTTT

d_call: TRBD1
clone_size: NA
v_call: TRBV2
j_call: TRBJ2-7
cdr3_aa: CASSSGTVYEQYF
cdr3_nt: TGTGCCAGCAGTTCCGGGACAGTCTACGAGCAGTACTTC